This T cell receptor (beta chain) was sequenced during a study of patients and donors after allogeneic stem cell transplantation. V lost 4 bases and J lost 7, with 14 bases in between. The germline CDR1 and CDR2 sequences are DFQATT and SNEGSKA (reference sequence). This CDR3 region has 13 residues. TCRdb itself ran the RT-PCR reads through MiXCR, one entry per CDR3 protein. The sample consists of about 960,000 distinct CDR3 sequences, around 17% of them appearing once. The TCR sequence derives from a human donor who was either an allogeneic HSCT recipient or a stem cell or donor lymphocyte infusion donor (not recorded which). It is not recorded whose cells these are; they may come from a transplant donor. The chain joins TRBV20-1 to TRBJ2-1, with D possibly matching TRBD2 (7 bases). Sequenced input: blood, either unsorted or a sorted T cell fraction (not recorded which). CDR3 nucleotide sequence: TGCAGTGCTAAGTGGGGGGGCCTAAATGAGCAGTTCTTC. This translates into CSAKWGGLNEQFF.